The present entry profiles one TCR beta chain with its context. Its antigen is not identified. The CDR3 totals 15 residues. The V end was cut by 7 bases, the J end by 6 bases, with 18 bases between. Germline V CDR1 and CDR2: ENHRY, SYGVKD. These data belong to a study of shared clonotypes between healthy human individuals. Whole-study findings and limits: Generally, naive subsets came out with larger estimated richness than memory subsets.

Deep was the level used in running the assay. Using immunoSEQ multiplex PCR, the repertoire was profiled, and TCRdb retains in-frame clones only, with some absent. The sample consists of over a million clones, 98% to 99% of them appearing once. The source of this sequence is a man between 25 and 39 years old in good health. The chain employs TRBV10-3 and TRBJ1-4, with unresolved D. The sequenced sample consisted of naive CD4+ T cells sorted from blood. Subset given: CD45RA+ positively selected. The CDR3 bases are TGTGCCATCAAGAACGGGCCAGCAGGTGATGAAAAACTGTTTTTT. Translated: CAIKNGPAGDEKLFF.